This TCR beta chain derives from a study of blood T cells in healthy people across ages. Trimming left V 6 bases short and J 1 base short, with 10 bases between. The CDR3 totals 14 residues. Germline CDR1 SQVTM, CDR2 ANQGSEA. For the second PCR, which ran for about 6 to 11 cycles, a sample-barcoded 5' primer and a J-beta primer mix were used. TCRdb used MiXCR to reprocess the 5' RACE reads, holding one entry per CDR3 protein. The table lists 600,000 to 1,000,000 distinct CDR3 sequences, roughly 64% of them singletons. This clonotype was detected a few times. The chain couples TRBV29-1 to TRBJ2-6; D not resolved. This clonotype was sampled from a man aged 25 to 45 in good health. The specimen sequenced was blood. CDR3 DNA sequence: TGCAGCGTCCCCCGGCAGTCTGGGGCCAACGTCCTGACTTTC. Translating it yields CSVPRQSGANVLTF.